These T cell receptor beta chains were read from a single sample in a study of cytomegalovirus exposure and HLA in healthy donors. Generated by immunoSEQ multiplex PCR, the TCRdb table keeps only in-frame clones and is missing some. The data contain fewer than 150,000 clones, more than 75% of them singletons. The sequenced sample consisted of PBMCs. The source of these receptors is a male donor in good health and CMV-seronegative. The CDR3 runs from the conserved cysteine through the conserved F or W. D genes are given only for firm matches. Size is stated for part of the rows, as once, few or many counts, or as a class when the clone is expanded.

abundance	d_gene	v_gene	j_gene	CDR3aa	CDR3nt
NA	TRBD1	TRBV7-6	TRBJ1-5	CASSPGQGGQPQHF	TGTGCCAGCAGCCCCGGACAGGGCGGTCAGCCCCAGCATTTT
NA	NA	TRBV27	TRBJ1-1	CASSGYMNTEAFF	TGTGCCAGTTCGGGATACATGAACACTGAAGCTTTCTTT
NA	NA	TRBV15	TRBJ1-1	CATSSWAGEEKGPEAFF	TGTGCCACCAGCAGTTGGGCAGGGGAAGAGAAAGGGCCCGAAGCTTTCTTT
few	NA	TRBV13	TRBJ1-4	CASSRGPDEKLFF	TGTGCCAGCAGCCGGGGTCCCGATGAAAAACTGTTTTTT
once	NA	TRBV15	TRBJ1-3	CATSRDQAGNTIYF	TGTGCCACCAGCAGAGATCAGGCTGGAAACACCATATATTTT
NA	TRBD1	TRBV4-3	TRBJ1-2	CASSRQGGWYGYTF	TGCGCCAGCAGCCGCCAGGGGGGTTGGTATGGCTACACCTTC
NA	NA	TRBV27	TRBJ1-1	CASSFRREAFF	TGTGCCAGCAGTTTTCGGAGAGAAGCTTTCTTT
NA	NA	TRBV6-1	TRBJ2-5	CASSEVGVGRETQYF	TGTGCCAGCAGTGAAGTAGGAGTGGGGAGAGAGACCCAGTACTTC
NA	NA	TRBV19	TRBJ1-5	CASSTQGTSQPQHF	TGTGCCAGTAGTACGCAGGGAACGAGTCAGCCCCAGCATTTT
NA	NA	TRBV5-4	TRBJ1-1	CASSPIVGGGSEAFF	TGTGCCAGCAGCCCTATCGTGGGGGGAGGAAGTGAAGCTTTCTTT
few	NA	TRBV7-8	TRBJ1-6	CASSRLLEGSPLHF	TGTGCCAGCAGCCGCCTCTTGGAGGGATCACCCCTCCACTTT
medium-sized	NA	TRBV4-1	TRBJ2-2	CASSQDPGNTGELFF	TGCGCCAGCAGCCAAGATCCAGGGAACACCGGGGAGCTGTTTTTT
NA	NA	TRBV11-2	TRBJ1-2	CASSLESGGRGVGRTF	TGTGCCAGCAGCTTAGAATCGGGAGGACGGGGAGTGGGACGCACCTTC
NA	NA	TRBV6-5	TRBJ1-5	CASKQTGRAFQPQHF	TGTGCCAGCAAGCAGACCGGCAGGGCTTTTCAGCCCCAGCATTTT
NA	NA	TRBV5-1	TRBJ2-2	CASSQAWNTGELFF	TGCGCCAGCAGCCAAGCCTGGAACACCGGGGAGCTGTTTTTT
NA	TRBD2	TRBV30	TRBJ2-2	CAWGRDGELFF	TGTGCCTGGGGGAGGGACGGGGAGCTGTTTTTT
NA	TRBD1	TRBV29-1	TRBJ1-2	CSVTGGHGYTF	TGCAGCGTTACAGGGGGCCATGGCTACACCTTC
NA	NA	TRBV7-3	TRBJ1-1	CASSLTSGGATEAFF	TGTGCCAGCAGCTTAACGTCGGGGGGGGCCACTGAAGCTTTCTTT
few	NA	TRBV2	TRBJ1-2	CASSIGQKDYGYTF	TGTGCCAGCAGCATAGGACAGAAAGATTATGGCTACACCTTC
NA	NA	TRBV6-1	TRBJ2-7	CASGGEGGGSYEQYF	TGTGCCAGCGGTGGGGAAGGGGGGGGATCCTACGAGCAGTACTTC
NA	TRBD1	TRBV29-1	TRBJ1-1	CSAGGQGGTEAFF	TGCAGCGCCGGGGGACAGGGAGGTACTGAAGCTTTCTTT
few	NA	TRBV7-9	TRBJ1-2	CASSFTGTGLGRGYTF	TGTGCCAGCAGCTTTACGGGAACAGGGCTGGGCCGTGGCTACACCTTC
NA	TRBD1	TRBV6-5	TRBJ1-1	CASSYSKVQGTEAFF	TGTGCCAGCAGTTACTCGAAGGTACAGGGGACTGAAGCTTTCTTT
NA	NA	TRBV30	TRBJ1-1	CAWSLHLNTEAFF	TGTGCCTGGAGTTTACACCTGAACACTGAAGCTTTCTTT
NA	NA	TRBV10-3	TRBJ1-1	CASGQTFEAFF	TGTGCCTCCGGACAGACATTTGAAGCTTTCTTT